A single sample gave rise to the 3 T cell receptor beta chains below, sequenced in a study of control samples from healthy donors and cancer patients. Method: immunoSEQ multiplex PCR; TCRdb's copy keeps in-frame clones and lacks some. There are about 120,000 clones in the sample; around 92% occur only once, and 40% lies in the top ten. The specimen was blood. The receptors were gathered from a man aged 50 to 59 in good health.

The chain carries TRBV30 and TRBJ2-7, with unresolved D. The CDR3 totals 14 residues. CDR1 is GTSNPN, CDR2 SVGIG, per germline (reference sequence). Between the trimmed V and J ends, which lost 0 bases and 2 bases, there was a span of 11 bases. CDR3 residues: CAWSVLGSPYEQYF. The CDR3 bases are TGTGCCTGGAGTGTACTCGGCAGTCCCTACGAGCAGTACTTC.

V is TRBV24-1 and J is TRBJ2-3, with 16 bases lining up with TRBD2. The junction had 7 bases not matched to a gene; V was cut back by 3 bases and J by 2 bases. Germline CDR1 reads KGHDR; CDR2 reads SFDVKD. The CDR3 is made up of 19 amino acids. The CDR3 DNA is TGTGCCACCAGTGATCCGGGACTAGCGGGGGGGTTCCTCACAGATACGCAGTATTTT. Its protein product is CATSDPGLAGGFLTDTQYF.

The chain couples TRBV9 to TRBJ2-3, with D perhaps TRBD2 (6 bases). Trimming shortened V by 4 bases and J by 4 bases, and 13 bases separated the two germline ends. From germline, CDR1 is SGDLS and CDR2 YYNGEE. The CDR3 is 14 amino acids. CDR3 region: CASSSEGGADTQYF. DNA for the CDR3: TGTGCCAGCAGCTCCGAGGGCGGGGCAGATACGCAGTATTTT.